Listed below are T cell receptor beta chains from one sample, sequenced in a study of Ad26.COV2.S vaccination and SARS-CoV-2 variants. The assay was immunoSEQ multiplex PCR, and TCRdb's table has in-frame clones only and misses some. The table records around 450,000 clones, more than 75% of them present only once. The source material was peripheral blood, sampled in a trial of Ad26.COV2.S vaccine versus placebo. The receptor source for this set is a person between 18 and 65 years old who received the Ad26.COV2.S COVID-19 vaccine or a placebo. The CDR3 runs from the conserved cysteine through the conserved F or W. The order of the fields is V gene, clone size, J gene, D gene, CDR3 protein, CDR3 DNA. A D gene is named only where the DNA matches it firmly. A clone size is listed for some rows: how often the clone was seen (once, few, many), or a class if it is expanded.

TRBV18,.,TRBJ2-7,TRBD1,CASSLGTGNYEQYF,TGTGCCAGCTCACTTGGGACAGGTAATTACGAGCAGTACTTC
TRBV19,.,TRBJ2-7,TRBD1,CASSITAAGQGGEQYF,TGTGCCAGTAGTATAACTGCCGCGGGACAGGGAGGCGAGCAGTACTTC
TRBV6-6,.,TRBJ1-5,TRBD1,CASSYPGGDQPQHF,TGTGCCAGCAGTTACCCAGGGGGCGATCAGCCCCAGCATTTT
TRBV7-6,.,TRBJ1-1,.,CASSSQLEQANEAFF,TGTGCCAGCAGCTCCCAACTTGAGCAGGCCAATGAAGCTTTCTTT
TRBV6-5,.,TRBJ2-3,.,CASSNRDRSTDTQYF,TGTGCCAGCAGTAATCGGGACCGATCCACAGATACGCAGTATTTT
TRBV5-1,.,TRBJ2-5,.,CASRGLARETQYF,TGCGCCAGCAGGGGCCTAGCCCGCGAGACCCAGTACTTC
TRBV13,.,TRBJ1-4,TRBD1,CASSATQGAQLFF,TGTGCCAGCAGCGCCACACAGGGGGCTCAACTGTTTTTT
TRBV29-1,.,TRBJ1-3,.,CSAEGGVRNTIYF,TGCAGCGCGGAAGGGGGAGTGAGGAACACCATATATTTT
TRBV5-1,.,TRBJ1-4,.,CASSLVGSGEKLFF,TGCGCCAGCAGCTTGGTGGGGTCTGGAGAAAAACTGTTTTTT
TRBV7-2,.,TRBJ2-1,.,CASSQAGNNEQFF,TGTGCCAGCAGCCAAGCCGGGAACAATGAGCAGTTCTTC
TRBV7-8,.,TRBJ2-7,.,CASSRWTETYEQYF,TGTGCCAGCAGCCGTTGGACAGAGACCTACGAGCAGTACTTC
TRBV9,.,TRBJ2-1,.,CASAGGPHYNEQFF,TGTGCCAGCGCCGGGGGGCCCCACTACAATGAGCAGTTCTTC
TRBV5-1,once,TRBJ2-5,TRBD2,CASRTRLAGLETQYF,TGCGCCAGCAGGACCCGACTAGCGGGGTTAGAGACCCAGTACTTC
TRBV9,.,TRBJ1-5,.,CASSALGQINQPQHF,TGTGCCAGCAGCGCACTGGGCCAGATCAATCAGCCCCAGCATTTT